The 17 T cell receptor beta chains below all came from one sample that was sequenced in a study of cytomegalovirus exposure and HLA in healthy donors listed by TCRdb under 2017. Library construction relied on the immunoSEQ multiplex PCR assay. TCRdb mirrors the immuneACCESS table, restricted to in-frame sequences. Some clones are absent from its copies; in checked studies, under half trace to an unresolved V gene, and the reason for the others is unknown. In all, the sample holds about 110,000 clones, and 88% of those were seen once. The ten largest make up more than 1.4% of the sample. Sequencing was performed on PBMCs. These receptors were taken from a woman aged 25 to 39 in good health and CMV-seropositive.

The chain recombines TRBV19 with TRBJ2-3, with TRBD1 matching over 10 bases. The V gene end was trimmed by 10 bases and the J gene end by 8 bases; junction bases not matched to a gene: 12. This CDR3 comprises 14 residues. The germline gives CDR1 LNHDA, CDR2 SQIVND (reference sequence). As DNA, the CDR3 is TGTGCCACTTCGTCCCGGGACAGGGGCAGTACGCAGTATTTT. Protein product: CATSSRDRGSTQYF.

The V and J genes are TRBV4-3 and TRBJ2-7; D is ambiguous. The length of the CDR3 is 16 residues. Germline loops: CDR1 LGHNA, CDR2 YSLEER. V gave up 1 base and J gave up 2 bases, with 15 bases separating them. The CDR3 nucleotides are TGCGCCAGCAGCCAAGGTCGTTTTTCACGCGCCTACGAGCAGTACTTC. This encodes CASSQGRFSRAYEQYF.

The chain has TRBV6-5 and TRBJ2-2; D might be TRBD1 (5 bases). CDR3 length equals 16 residues. Looked up from germline, CDR1 is MNHEY and CDR2 is SVGAGI. The V end lost 2 bases, the J end lost 1 base, and 11 bases lay between the germline ends. The CDR3 DNA reads as TGTGCCAGCAGTTACAGCACAGGCTGGAACACCGGGGAGCTGTTTTTT. Protein: CASSYSTGWNTGELFF.

This rearrangement joins TRBV19 to TRBJ2-7; D is undetermined. This CDR3 comprises 13 residues. Germline V CDR1 and CDR2: LNHDA, SQIVND (reference sequence). With 8 bases removed from V and 0 bases from J, the gap between germline ends came to 11 bases. In DNA form, the CDR3 reads TGTGCCAGTGCCCAGTCAAGCTCCTACGAGCAGTACTTC. Translating gives CASAQSSSYEQYF. Variable domain in full (rest from reference TRBV19 and TRBJ2-7): DGGITQSPKYLFRKEGQNVTLSCEQNLNHDAMYWYRQDPGQGLRLIYYSQIVNDFQKGDIAEGYSVSREKKESFPLTVTSAQKNPTAFYLCASAQSSSYEQYFGPGTRLTVT.

This clone appeared a few times. The chain recombines TRBV2 with TRBJ1-2; TRBD1 aligns across 7 bases. Germline CDR1 is SNHLY and CDR2 is FYNNEI. This CDR3 region has 13 residues. Trimming at V came to 6 bases and at J to 7 bases, leaving 8 bases not matched to a gene. CDR3 sequence: CASSEQGIGGYTF. CDR3 coding DNA: TGTGCCAGCAGCGAACAGGGGATCGGTGGCTACACCTTC.

The CDR3 here is CASSYRVAGTDTQYF. The CDR3 coding sequence is TGCGCCAGCAGCTATCGAGTAGCGGGGACAGATACGCAGTATTTT. This chain links TRBV5-1 with TRBJ2-3; TRBD2 matches 8 bases. Germline CDR1 reads SGHRS; CDR2 reads YFSETQ. Losses at the gene ends were 3 bases for V and 3 bases for J; bases not matched to a gene: 6. The CDR3 is made up of 15 amino acids.

The J gene is TRBJ2-7, the V gene TRBV6-1; a possible D gene is TRBD1 (6 bases). CDR3 size: 16 residues. Germline-derived CDR1 and CDR2 are MNHNS and SASEGT. V lost 3 bases, J lost 5 bases, and 20 bases lay in between. In DNA form, the CDR3 reads TGTGCCAGCAGTGACCCGCAACAGGGTTCTCGGAACGAGCAGTACTTC. Encoded protein: CASSDPQQGSRNEQYF.

The chain has TRBV5-6 and TRBJ2-2; D might be TRBD2 (5 bases). There are 15 residues in the CDR3. Germline V gene lookup returns CDR1 SGHDT and CDR2 YYEEEE. V lost 2 bases to trimming and J lost 2 bases, with 10 bases between them. In nucleotides, the CDR3 is TGTGCCAGCAGCTTTCGGACTTCTAACACCGGGGAGCTGTTTTTT. Protein sequence: CASSFRTSNTGELFF. Based on the CDR3 plus reference TRBV5-6 and TRBJ2-2, the full variable domain is DAGVTQSPTHLIKTRGQQVTLRCSPKSGHDTVSWYQQALGQGPQFIFQYYEEEERQRGNFPDRFSGHQFPNYSSELNVNALLLGDSALYLCASSFRTSNTGELFFGEGSRLTVL.

The rearrangement uses TRBV5-6 and TRBJ1-1; the D gene is possibly TRBD1 (6 bases). The germline CDR1 and CDR2 sequences are SGHDT and YYEEEE. The CDR3 is made up of 14 amino acids. The germline V and J ends were trimmed by 2 bases and 4 bases, with 12 bases remaining between them. CDR3 residues: CASSLQGFTTEAFF. CDR3 bases: TGTGCCAGCAGCTTACAGGGTTTTACCACTGAAGCTTTCTTT.

The chain couples TRBV6-5 to TRBJ2-7, with 8 bases identical to TRBD1. In germline, CDR1 is MNHEY, CDR2 SVGAGI. Trimming took 8 bases from V and 4 from J; bases not matched to a gene: 7. The CDR3 extends over 13 amino acids. DNA of the CDR3: TGTGCCAGCTCCCAGGGGGCAGCTTACGAGCAGTACTTC. Its protein is CASSQGAAYEQYF.

The V and J genes are TRBV7-9 and TRBJ1-3, with D unresolved. Per germline, CDR1 SEHNR and CDR2 FQNEAQ (reference sequence). The V end lost 0 bases, the J end lost 0 bases, and 9 bases lay between the germline ends. The CDR3 loop spans 16 amino acids. The CDR3 here is CASSLASVISGNTIYF. CDR3 coding DNA: TGTGCCAGCAGCTTAGCGTCGGTGATCTCTGGAAACACCATATATTTT.

In the case of this clone: The junction differs from germline at one of its ends, possibly a read error. This chain links TRBV7-7 with TRBJ2-2; 7 bases are shared with TRBD1. CDR1 and CDR2 from the germline V gene are SSHAT and FNYEAQ (reference sequence). The CDR3 contains 15 residues. The CDR3 sequence: CASSLRTGGTGELFF. CDR3 nucleotides: TGTGCTAGCAGCTTAAGGACAGGTGGGACCGGGGAGCTGTTTTTT.

The chain recombines TRBV5-6 with TRBJ2-5; no reliable D call. Germline CDR1 and CDR2: SGHDT and YYEEEE. The V gene lost 0 bases and the J gene lost 3 bases, with 12 bases spanning the gap. This CDR3 is built from 15 residues. The CDR3 spells CASSLAWADEETQYF. The DNA for the CDR3 is TGTGCCAGCAGCTTGGCTTGGGCAGATGAAGAGACCCAGTACTTC.

The chain joins TRBV27 to TRBJ2-7; D is possibly TRBD2 (6 bases). CDR1 MNHEY and CDR2 SMNVEV come from the germline V gene (reference sequence). V gave up 6 bases and J gave up 6 bases, with 18 bases separating them. This CDR3 has 14 amino acids. This chain's CDR3 is CASSLSGSLGEQYF. DNA of the CDR3: TGTGCCAGCAGCTTAAGCGGGTCCCTGGGCGAGCAGTACTTC.

The genes are TRBV5-1 and TRBJ2-2; D is unclear. From germline, CDR1 is SGHRS and CDR2 YFSETQ. Trimming removed 3 bases from V and 2 bases from J, with 11 bases in between. This CDR3 has 15 residues. The CDR3 is CASSSYRVNTGELFF. DNA for the CDR3: TGCGCCAGCAGCTCGTATAGAGTAAACACCGGGGAGCTGTTTTTT.

The chain employs TRBV5-6 and TRBJ1-2; D unresolved. This CDR3 comprises 16 residues. With 4 bases removed from V and 0 bases from J, the gap between germline ends came to 16 bases. CDR1 and CDR2 (germline): SGHDT, YYEEEE. DNA for the CDR3: TGTGCCAGCAGCCGCAACCGTTGGAGATCTAACTATGGCTACACCTTC. Amino acid sequence: CASSRNRWRSNYGYTF.

This clone was observed a single time. The chain carries TRBV7-2 and TRBJ2-3; no definite D call. The CDR3 totals 15 residues. CDR1 is SGHTA, CDR2 FQGNSA, per germline. The V end was cut by 5 bases, the J end by 0 bases, with 12 bases between. For the CDR3, the DNA is TGTGCCAGCAGCGTACAAGCGACGAGCACAGATACGCAGTATTTT. Its protein product is CASSVQATSTDTQYF.